This TCR beta chain was identified during a study of immune heterogeneity within non-small cell lung tumors. At the level of the study: Of all tumors, 4 turned out to be squamous cell carcinomas, roughly 10 were non-squamous carcinomas and 1 was not otherwise specified. Overall study results and limits: Within each patient, tumor sites shared identical dominant CDR3 beta clonotypes and also held site-unique high-frequency clones. Largely, high-frequency T-cell receptor beta clonotypes differed from one individual patient to another.

The template for each sample was roughly 650 ng of genomic DNA, which had been extracted from bulk tumor tissue. Several spatially distant biopsies were obtained per primary tumor intraoperatively. Curative surgery was performed on patients who had untreated, newly diagnosed non-small cell lung cancer. A total of around 15 patients with newly diagnosed non-small cell lung cancer, all of whom were undergoing surgery with curative intent, made up the donors. This clonotype was detected only a few times. The antigen remains undetermined. The TCR beta CDR3 region was amplified by multiplex PCR employing 32 V and 13 J primers. TCRdb ran MiXCR on the multiplex PCR reads and lists one entry per CDR3 protein. Among 3,700 or so distinct CDR3 sequences listed, around 25% were seen once. The CDR3 spans 15 residues. V was trimmed by 1 base and J by 12 bases, leaving 19 bases between them.

The sample consisted of lung tumor tissue. The V call is TRBV12-3 or TRBV12-4, the J call TRBJ2-1; D is tentatively TRBD1 or TRBD2 (7 bases each). The receptor's source is a man aged 55 to 70 with non-small cell lung cancer. DNA for the CDR3: TGTGCCAGCAGTTTAGTGGGACAGCCTAGGGAGGGGCAGTTCTTC. This codes for CASSLVGQPREGQFF.